The sequence of this T cell receptor (beta chain) was determined in a study of Ad26.COV2.S vaccination and SARS-CoV-2 variants. Sequencing used immunoSEQ multiplex PCR; TCRdb keeps in-frame clones, though not all of them. The top ten hold about 7.4% of the sample, which has approximately 400,000 clones, about four fifths seen once. Study observations and caveats: Similar non-spike TCR breadth was observed in recipients of vaccine and of placebo.

Treatment here: around 19 received Ad26.COV2.S at low or high dose, single or two shots; 5 received placebo; per-sample allocation not given. Day 63 following the first vaccine or placebo injection was when the samples were taken. Spike of the Wuhan-strain SARS-CoV-2 was expressed by an Ad26 vector, which formed the vaccine. The V gene's germline CDR1 is LGHNA and CDR2 YSLEER. V gave up 1 base and J gave up 4 bases; unmatched junction bases: 0. The length of the CDR3 is 13 residues. This clone was observed a few times. Its antigen is as yet unknown. This chain links TRBV4-3 with TRBJ1-2; TRBD1 aligns across 7 bases. Sequencing was performed on peripheral blood, taken in a trial of Ad26.COV2.S vaccine versus placebo. The TCR was taken from a person aged 18-65 years who received the Ad26.COV2.S COVID-19 vaccine or a placebo. The CDR3 protein is CASSQGQGYGYTF. The CDR3 nucleotides read TGCGCCAGCAGCCAAGGACAGGGCTATGGCTACACCTTC.